This TCR beta chain was sequenced for a study of graft-versus-host responses after intestinal transplantation. At the level of the study: The transplants performed in recipients were multivisceral, liver-intestinal, or isolated intestinal. Every transplant recipient was induced with anti-thymocyte globulin, then maintained on tacrolimus and steroids for 2 to 4 years.

Germline V lookup: CDR1 SEHNR, CDR2 FQNEAQ (reference sequence). V lost 2 bases, J lost 1 base, and 3 bases stayed unmatched. CDR3 size: 16 residues. Clones were read by immunoSEQ multiplex PCR, and TCRdb kept only the in-frame ones, dropping some. The data show over 4,500 clones, 25% to 30% seen once. Plated together were around 200,000 CFSE-labeled responder cells and around 200,000 irradiated, violet-dye-labeled stimulator cells. Cell sorting after the reaction yielded proliferating CFSE-low CD3+CD4+ and CD3+CD8+ responders. The chain combines TRBV7-9 with TRBJ2-5; 11 bases match TRBD2. The specimen comprised alloreactive CD8+ T cells from a mixed lymphocyte reaction culture, sampled before intestinal transplant. As for subset: CFSE-low proliferating T cells sorted from roughly six-day pre-transplant mixed lymphocyte reaction (GvH or HvG direction). The source is a human patient who received an intestinal transplant. The CDR3 DNA follows: TGTGCCAGCAGCTTACGACTAGCGGGAACCCAAGAGACCCAGTACTTC. This codes for CASSLRLAGTQETQYF.